This T cell receptor (beta chain) was recovered during a study of OX40 agonist ivuxolimab in advanced cancers. Overall study: Dose-escalation patients suffered from hepatocellular carcinoma, melanoma, renal cell or head and neck cancer.

This clone was picked up one time. V was shortened by 5 bases and J by 6 bases, with 10 bases between the two germline ends. Germline-derived CDR1 and CDR2 are DFQATT and SNEGSKA (reference sequence). This CDR3 region has 11 residues. The method was immunoSEQ multiplex PCR; TCRdb's version includes in-frame clones alone and lacks a portion of them. The sample lists about 28,000 clones; approximately 88% were seen once. This sequence originates from an adult with an advanced solid tumor such as melanoma, head and neck, liver or kidney cancer. The chain combines TRBV20-1 with TRBJ1-2; the D gene is possibly TRBD1 (5 bases). The specimen comprised CD4+ or CD8+ T cells sorted from blood, sampled in a trial of the OX40 agonist ivuxolimab. The CDR3 DNA is TGCAGTGCTGGCGGGGCTAATGGCTACACCTTC. It codes for CSAGGANGYTF.